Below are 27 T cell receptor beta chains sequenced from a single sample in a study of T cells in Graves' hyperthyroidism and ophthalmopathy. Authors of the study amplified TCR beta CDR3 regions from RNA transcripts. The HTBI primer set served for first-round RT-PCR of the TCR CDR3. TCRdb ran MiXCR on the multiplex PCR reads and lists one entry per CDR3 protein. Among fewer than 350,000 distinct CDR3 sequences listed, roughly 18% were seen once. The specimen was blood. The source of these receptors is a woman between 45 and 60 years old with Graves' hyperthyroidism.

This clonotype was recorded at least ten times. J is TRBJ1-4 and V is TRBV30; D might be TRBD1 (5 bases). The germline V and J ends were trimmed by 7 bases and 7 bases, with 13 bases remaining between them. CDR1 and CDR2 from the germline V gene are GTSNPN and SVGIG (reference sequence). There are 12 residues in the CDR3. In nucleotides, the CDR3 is TGTGCCTTCCGGGACGGTTCTGAAAAACTGTTTTTT. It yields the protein CAFRDGSEKLFF.

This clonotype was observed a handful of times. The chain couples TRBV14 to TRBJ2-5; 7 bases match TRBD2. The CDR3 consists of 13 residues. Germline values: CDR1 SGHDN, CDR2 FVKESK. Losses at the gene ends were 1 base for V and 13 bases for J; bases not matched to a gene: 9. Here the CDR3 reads CASSQAWGGSLYF. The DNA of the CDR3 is TGTGCCAGCAGCCAAGCCTGGGGCGGGAGTCTGTACTTC.

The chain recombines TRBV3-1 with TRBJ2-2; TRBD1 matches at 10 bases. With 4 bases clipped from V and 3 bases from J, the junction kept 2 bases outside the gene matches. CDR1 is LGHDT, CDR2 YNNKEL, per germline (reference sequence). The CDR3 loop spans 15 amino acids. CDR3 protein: CASSRQGADTGELFF. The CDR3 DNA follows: TGTGCCAGCAGCCGACAGGGGGCGGACACCGGGGAGCTGTTTTTT.

CDR3 in amino acids: CSAKTSGQPQHF. CDR3 nucleotide sequence: TGCAGTGCTAAAACATCTGGGCAGCCCCAGCATTTT. V usage is TRBV20-1 and J usage is TRBJ1-5; D is undetermined. Germline V gives CDR1 DFQATT, CDR2 SNEGSKA (reference sequence). CDR3 size: 12 residues. Trimming left V 4 bases short and J 7 bases short, with 11 bases between.

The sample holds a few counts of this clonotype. Here the CDR3 DNA reads TGTGCCAGCAGTTTTGAAAGGGCCGAGCAGTACTTC. Residues: CASSFERAEQYF. This chain joins TRBV28 and TRBJ2-7; no definite D call. Germline-derived CDR1 and CDR2 are MDHEN and SYDVKM. V lost 3 bases to trimming and J lost 6 bases, with 9 bases between them. The CDR3 has 12 amino acids.

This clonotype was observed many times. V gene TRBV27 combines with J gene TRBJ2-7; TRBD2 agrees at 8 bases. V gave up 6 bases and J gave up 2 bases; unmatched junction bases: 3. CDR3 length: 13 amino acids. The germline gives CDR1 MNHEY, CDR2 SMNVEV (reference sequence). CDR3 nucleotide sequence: TGTGCCAGCAGCCGGGGGGGGCCCTACGAGCAGTACTTC. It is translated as CASSRGGPYEQYF.

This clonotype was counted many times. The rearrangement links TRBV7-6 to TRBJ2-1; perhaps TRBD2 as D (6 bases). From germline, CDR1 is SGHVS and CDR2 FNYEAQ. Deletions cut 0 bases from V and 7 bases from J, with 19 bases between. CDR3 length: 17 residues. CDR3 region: CASSLARGSGMLNEQFF. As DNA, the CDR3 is TGTGCCAGCAGCTTAGCGCGGGGTAGCGGAATGCTGAATGAGCAGTTCTTC. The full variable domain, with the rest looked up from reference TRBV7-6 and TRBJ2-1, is GAGVSQSPRYKVTKRGQDVALRCDPISGHVSLYWYRQALGQGPEFLTYFNYEAQQDKSGLPNDRFSAERPEGSISTLTIQRTEQRDSAMYRCASSLARGSGMLNEQFFGPGTRLTVL.

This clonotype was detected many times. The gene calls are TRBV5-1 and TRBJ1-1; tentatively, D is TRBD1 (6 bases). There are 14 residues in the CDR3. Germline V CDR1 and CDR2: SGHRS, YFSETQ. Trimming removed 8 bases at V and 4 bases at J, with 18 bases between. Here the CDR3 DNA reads TGCGCCAGTCGCCAACAGGGATTGAGCACTGAAGCTTTCTTT. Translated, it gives CASRQQGLSTEAFF.

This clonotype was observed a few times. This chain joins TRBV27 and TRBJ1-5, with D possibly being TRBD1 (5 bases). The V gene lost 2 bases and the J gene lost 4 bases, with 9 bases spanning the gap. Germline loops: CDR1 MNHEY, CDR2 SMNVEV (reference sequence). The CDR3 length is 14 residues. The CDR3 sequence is CASSLARANQPQHF. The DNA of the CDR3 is TGTGCCAGCAGTTTAGCCAGGGCGAATCAGCCCCAGCATTTT.

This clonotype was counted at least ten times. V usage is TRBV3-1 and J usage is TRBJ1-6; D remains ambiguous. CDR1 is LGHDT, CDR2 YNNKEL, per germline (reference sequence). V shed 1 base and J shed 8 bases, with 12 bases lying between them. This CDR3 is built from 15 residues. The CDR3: CASSQAGDRDSPLHF. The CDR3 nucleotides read TGTGCCAGCAGCCAAGCTGGGGATCGGGATTCACCCCTCCACTTT.

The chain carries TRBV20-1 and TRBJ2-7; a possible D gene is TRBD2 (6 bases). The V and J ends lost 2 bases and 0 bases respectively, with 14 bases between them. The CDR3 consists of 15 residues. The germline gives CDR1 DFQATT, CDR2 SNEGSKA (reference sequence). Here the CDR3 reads CSARSLSGSSYEQYF. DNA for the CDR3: TGCAGTGCTAGATCCCTTTCCGGGAGCTCCTACGAGCAGTACTTC.

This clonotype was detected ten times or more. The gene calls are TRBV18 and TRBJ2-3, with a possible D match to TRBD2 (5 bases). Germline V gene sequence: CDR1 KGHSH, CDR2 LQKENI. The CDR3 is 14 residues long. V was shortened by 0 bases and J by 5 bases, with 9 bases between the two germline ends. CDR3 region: CASSPPLDLDTQYF. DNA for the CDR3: TGTGCCAGCTCACCACCACTAGATCTAGATACGCAGTATTTT.

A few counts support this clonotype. The CDR3 DNA reads as TGTGCCTGGAGCGCGGGACAGGGGCCTGGAAACACCATATATTTT. As protein: CAWSAGQGPGNTIYF. The chain couples TRBV30 to TRBJ1-3; 10 bases agree with TRBD1. The CDR3 is made up of 15 amino acids. Germline CDR1 is GTSNPN and CDR2 is SVGIG (reference sequence). V was clipped by 3 bases and J by 2 bases; unmatched bases: 4. The full variable domain, in which reference TRBV30 and TRBJ1-3 provide the parts outside the CDR3, is SQTIHQWPATLVQPVGSPLSLECTVEGTSNPNLYWYRQAAGRGLQLLFYSVGIGQISSEVPQNLSASRPQDRQFILSSKKLLLSDSGFYLCAWSAGQGPGNTIYFGEGSWLTVV.

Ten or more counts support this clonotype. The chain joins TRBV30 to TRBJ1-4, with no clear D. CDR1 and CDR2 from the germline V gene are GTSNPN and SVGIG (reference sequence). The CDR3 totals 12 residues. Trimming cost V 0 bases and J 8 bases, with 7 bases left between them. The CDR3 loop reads CAWSVRREKLFF. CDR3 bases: TGTGCCTGGAGTGTACGGCGGGAAAAACTGTTTTTT. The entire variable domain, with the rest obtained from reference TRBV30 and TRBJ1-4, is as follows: SQTIHQWPATLVQPVGSPLSLECTVEGTSNPNLYWYRQAAGRGLQLLFYSVGIGQISSEVPQNLSASRPQDRQFILSSKKLLLSDSGFYLCAWSVRREKLFFGSGTQLSVL.

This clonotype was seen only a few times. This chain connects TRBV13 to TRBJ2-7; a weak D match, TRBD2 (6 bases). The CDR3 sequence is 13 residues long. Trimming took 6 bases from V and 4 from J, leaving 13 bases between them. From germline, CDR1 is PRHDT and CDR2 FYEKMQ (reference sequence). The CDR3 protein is CASRDAAGYEQYF. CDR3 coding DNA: TGTGCCAGCAGGGACGCCGCGGGGTACGAGCAGTACTTC.

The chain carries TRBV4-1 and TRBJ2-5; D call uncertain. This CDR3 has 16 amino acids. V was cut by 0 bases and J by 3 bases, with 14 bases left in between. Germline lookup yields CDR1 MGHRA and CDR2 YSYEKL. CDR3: CASSQEPFLRKETQYF. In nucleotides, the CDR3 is TGCGCCAGCAGCCAAGAGCCTTTTTTACGAAAAGAGACCCAGTACTTC.

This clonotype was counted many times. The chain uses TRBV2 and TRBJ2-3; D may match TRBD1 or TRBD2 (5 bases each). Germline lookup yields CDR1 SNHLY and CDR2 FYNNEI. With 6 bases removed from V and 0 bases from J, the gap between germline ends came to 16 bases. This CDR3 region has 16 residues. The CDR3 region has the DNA TGTGCCAGCAGCCCACGGGACGGTTTTAGCACAGATACGCAGTATTTT. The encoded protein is CASSPRDGFSTDTQYF.

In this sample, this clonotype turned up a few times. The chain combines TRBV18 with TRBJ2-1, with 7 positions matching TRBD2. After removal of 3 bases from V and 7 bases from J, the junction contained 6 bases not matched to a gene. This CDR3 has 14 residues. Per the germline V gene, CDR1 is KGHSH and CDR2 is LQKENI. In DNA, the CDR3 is TGTGCCAGCTCACCCCGACTAGCCCAAAATGAGCAGTTCTTC. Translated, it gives CASSPRLAQNEQFF.

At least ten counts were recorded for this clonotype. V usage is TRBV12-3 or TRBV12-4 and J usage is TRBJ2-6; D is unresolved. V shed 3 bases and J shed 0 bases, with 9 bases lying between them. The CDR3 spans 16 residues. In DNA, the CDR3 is TGTGCCAGCAGTTTTAATCCGGGCTCTGGGGCCAACGTCCTGACTTTC. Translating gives CASSFNPGSGANVLTF.

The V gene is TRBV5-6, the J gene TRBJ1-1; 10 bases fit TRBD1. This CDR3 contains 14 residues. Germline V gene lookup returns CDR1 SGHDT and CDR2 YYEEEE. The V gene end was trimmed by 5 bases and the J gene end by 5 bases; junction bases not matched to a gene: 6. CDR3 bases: TGTGCCAGCAGTTTCGGGACAGGGGCGACTGAAGCTTTCTTT. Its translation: CASSFGTGATEAFF. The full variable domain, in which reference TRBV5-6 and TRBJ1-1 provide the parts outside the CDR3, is DAGVTQSPTHLIKTRGQQVTLRCSPKSGHDTVSWYQQALGQGPQFIFQYYEEEERQRGNFPDRFSGHQFPNYSSELNVNALLLGDSALYLCASSFGTGATEAFFGQGTRLTVV.

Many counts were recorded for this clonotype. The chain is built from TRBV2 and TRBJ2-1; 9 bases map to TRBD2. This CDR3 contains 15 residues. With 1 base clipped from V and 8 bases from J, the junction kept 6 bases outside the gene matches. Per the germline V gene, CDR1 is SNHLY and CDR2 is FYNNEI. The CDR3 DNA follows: TGTGCCAGCAGTGAAGGGTGGCGGGGGGGCTATGAGCAGTTCTTC. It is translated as CASSEGWRGGYEQFF.

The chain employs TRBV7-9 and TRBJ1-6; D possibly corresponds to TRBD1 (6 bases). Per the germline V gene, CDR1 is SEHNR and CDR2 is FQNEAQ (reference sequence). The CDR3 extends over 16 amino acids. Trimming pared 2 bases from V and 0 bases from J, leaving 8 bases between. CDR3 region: CASSLNRASYNSPLHF. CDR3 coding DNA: TGTGCCAGCAGCTTAAACAGGGCCTCCTATAATTCACCCCTCCACTTT. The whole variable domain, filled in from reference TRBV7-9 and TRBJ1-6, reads DTGVSQNPRHKITKRGQNVTFRCDPISEHNRLYWYRQTLGQGPEFLTYFQNEAQLEKSRLLSDRFSAERPKGSFSTLEIQRTEQGDSAMYLCASSLNRASYNSPLHFGNGTRLTVT.

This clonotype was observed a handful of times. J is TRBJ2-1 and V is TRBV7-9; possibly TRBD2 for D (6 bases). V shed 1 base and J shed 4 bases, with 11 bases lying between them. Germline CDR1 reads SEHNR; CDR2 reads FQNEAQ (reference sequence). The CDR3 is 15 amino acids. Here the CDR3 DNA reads TGTGCCAGCAGCTTAGTTTCTGGGACTTACAATGAGCAGTTCTTC. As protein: CASSLVSGTYNEQFF.

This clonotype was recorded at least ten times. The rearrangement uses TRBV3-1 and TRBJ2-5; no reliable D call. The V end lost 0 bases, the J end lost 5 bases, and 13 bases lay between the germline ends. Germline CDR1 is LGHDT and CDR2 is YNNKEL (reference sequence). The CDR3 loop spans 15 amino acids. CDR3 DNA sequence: TGTGCCAGCAGCCAAGATAATACGGCCCGGGAGACCCAGTACTTC. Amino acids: CASSQDNTARETQYF.

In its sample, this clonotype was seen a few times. The CDR3: CASNPTPGLAGASGANVLTF. In DNA form, the CDR3 reads TGTGCCAGCAACCCAACCCCGGGACTAGCGGGGGCCTCTGGGGCCAACGTCCTGACTTTC. This chain connects TRBV6-2 or TRBV6-3 to TRBJ2-6; TRBD2 agrees at 14 bases. This CDR3 region has 20 residues. Germline CDR1 reads MNHEY; CDR2 reads SVGEGT. V lost 7 bases, J lost 0 bases, and 11 bases stayed unmatched.

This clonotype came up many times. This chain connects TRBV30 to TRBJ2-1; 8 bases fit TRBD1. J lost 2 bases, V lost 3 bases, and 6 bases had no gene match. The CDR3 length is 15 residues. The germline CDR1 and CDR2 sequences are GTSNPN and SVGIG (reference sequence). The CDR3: CAWSHDRGAYNEQFF. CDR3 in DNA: TGTGCCTGGAGCCATGACAGGGGCGCCTACAATGAGCAGTTCTTC.

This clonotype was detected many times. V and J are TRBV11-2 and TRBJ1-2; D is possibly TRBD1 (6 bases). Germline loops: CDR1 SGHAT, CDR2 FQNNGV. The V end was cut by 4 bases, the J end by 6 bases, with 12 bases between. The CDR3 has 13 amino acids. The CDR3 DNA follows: TGTGCCAGCAGCTCACAGGGACACCATGGCTACACCTTC. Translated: CASSSQGHHGYTF.